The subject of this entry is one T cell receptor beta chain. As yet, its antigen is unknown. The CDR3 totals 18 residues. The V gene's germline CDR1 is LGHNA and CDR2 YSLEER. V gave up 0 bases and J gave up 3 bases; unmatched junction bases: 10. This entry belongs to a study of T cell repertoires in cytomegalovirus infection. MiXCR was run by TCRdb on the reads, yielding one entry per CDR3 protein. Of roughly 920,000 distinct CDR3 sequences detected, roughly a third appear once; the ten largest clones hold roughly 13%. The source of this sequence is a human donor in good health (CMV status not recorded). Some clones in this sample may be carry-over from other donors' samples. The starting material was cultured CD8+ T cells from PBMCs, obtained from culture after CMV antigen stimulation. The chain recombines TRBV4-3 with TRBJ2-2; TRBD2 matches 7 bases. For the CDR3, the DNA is TGCGCCAGCAGCCAAGACCCAATCACTAGCGTGTACACCGGGGAGCTGTTTTTT. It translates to CASSQDPITSVYTGELFF.